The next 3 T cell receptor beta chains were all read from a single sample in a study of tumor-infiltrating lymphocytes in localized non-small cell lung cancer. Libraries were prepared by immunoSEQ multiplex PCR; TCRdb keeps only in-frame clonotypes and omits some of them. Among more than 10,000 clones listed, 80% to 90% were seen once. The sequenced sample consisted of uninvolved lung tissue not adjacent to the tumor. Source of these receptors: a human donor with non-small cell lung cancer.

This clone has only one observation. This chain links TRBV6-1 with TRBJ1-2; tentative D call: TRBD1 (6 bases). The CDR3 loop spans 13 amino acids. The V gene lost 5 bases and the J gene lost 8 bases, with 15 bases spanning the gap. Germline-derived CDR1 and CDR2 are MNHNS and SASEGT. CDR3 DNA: TGTGCCAGCAGTTCAGACAGGCTTCACGGCTACACCTTC. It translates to CASSSDRLHGYTF.

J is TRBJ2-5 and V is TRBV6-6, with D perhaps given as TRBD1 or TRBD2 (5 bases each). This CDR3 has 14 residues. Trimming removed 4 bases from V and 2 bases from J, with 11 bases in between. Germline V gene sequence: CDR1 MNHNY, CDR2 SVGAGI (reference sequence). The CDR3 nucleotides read TGTGCCAGCAGTTCCGCCGGGGCGCAAGAGACCCAGTACTTC. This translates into CASSSAGAQETQYF.

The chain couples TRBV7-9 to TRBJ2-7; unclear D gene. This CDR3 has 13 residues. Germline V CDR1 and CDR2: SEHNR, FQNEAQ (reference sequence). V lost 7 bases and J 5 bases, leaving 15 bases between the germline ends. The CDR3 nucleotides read TGTGCCAGCATCAGACCGGGCCTCGACGAGCAGTACTTC. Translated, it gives CASIRPGLDEQYF.